This TCR beta chain was sequenced in a study of T cells in Graves' hyperthyroidism and ophthalmopathy (dated by TCRdb to the late 2010s). The study in broad terms: Peripheral blood samples were taken at the time of initial diagnosis, prior to any treatment. A discovery cohort of roughly 100 patients, 43 with Graves' ophthalmopathy and about 60 with stable Graves' hyperthyroidism, was used to find distinguishing TCR V-J signatures. Prospective prediction of ophthalmopathy was tested in an independent validation cohort of fewer than 20 hyperthyroidism patients and around 16 patients who later progressed to ophthalmopathy. The 75 to 100 discovery patients were divided at random into training and test sets in a 7:3 ratio. The study also compared thyroid tissue and blood T-cell repertoires from a handful of Graves' hyperthyroidism patients. After blood sampling, hyperthyroidism patients were treated with methimazole at a starting dose of 30 mg daily, and ophthalmopathy patients were treated with high-dose intravenous methylprednisolone. TCR Vbeta CDR3 sequencing of 120 to 150 peripheral blood samples (43 ophthalmopathy, 70 to 85 hyperthyroidism and approximately 17 progressor patients) is reported in the paper. Overall study outcomes, separate from this receptor: In cross-validation, a model built on a 13 V-J signature told ophthalmopathy apart from stable hyperthyroidism with approximately 90% sensitivity and roughly 83% specificity, and in testing the same model reached 80%/75%. No statistical method was used to fix the sample size in advance, and group allocation was not hidden from the investigators. Most expanded thyroid clonotypes (frequency above 0.001) were also found in blood, which suggests that blood repertoires may mirror thyroid immune responses. In validation, the model predicted progression to ophthalmopathy a median of around six months before onset, with about 70% sensitivity and about 72% specificity.

There are many counts of this clonotype. There is no known antigen for this receptor. There are no base qualities to consult, and no much larger clone falls within one base. The hyperthyroidism patients were between 18 and 65 years old and newly diagnosed, with a disease duration of less than 2 months. Any patient with an uncontrolled infection, another autoimmune disease, pregnancy or lactation was excluded. Diagnoses relied on clinical symptoms, serum thyroxine and TRAb, thyroid ultrasound and orbital computed tomography. Blood from progressor patients was drawn when they were first diagnosed with hyperthyroidism, before any ophthalmopathy symptoms appeared. PBMCs were isolated from 10 ml of fresh peripheral blood by Ficoll-Paque density gradient centrifugation. Patients classed as progressors first received a Graves' hyperthyroidism diagnosis and then went on to develop ophthalmopathy during follow-up. Total RNA was extracted using Trizol reagent, and RNA quality was assessed on an Agilent 2100 Bioanalyzer.

Trimming costs V 3 bases and J 13 bases, and their ends lie 17 bases apart. The CDR3 measures 13 amino acids from cysteine to phenylalanine. Only the CDR3 DNA stays, 39 bases, in frame from base 1. CDR1 and CDR2, per the germline V gene, are SGHNT and YENEEA. TCR beta CDR3 regions were amplified from RNA transcripts. The TCR CDR3 was subjected to a first round of RT-PCR using the HTBI primer set and the Qiagen OneStep RT-PCR kit. Libraries were constructed in a second round of multiplex PCR, after which size selection and purification were performed. The libraries were sequenced on an Illumina HiSeq2000 using paired-end 100 bp reads. The authors' pipeline ran thus. SOAPnuke was used to process the raw data, throwing out any read that contained adapters or uncalled bases, had a mean Phred below 15, or lacked an exact constant-primer or identifier match. COPE v1.2.5 was used to merge high-quality paired reads, and clonotypes were defined as unique nucleotide sequences. Clonotypes were aligned to IMGT TRBV, TRBD and TRBJ reference segments using MiTCR v1.1. The analysis included only V-J combinations with a frequency above 0.0001, which together covered over 98% of the repertoires. A TCS score was defined as the ratio of F50 (clonal expansion) to E x V (chaos), with BLOSUM62-based TCRdist applied between CDR3 peptides within each V-J. Welch's t-statistics and random forest reduced fewer than 550 V-J features to 10 to 15, which were used in a naive Bayes classifier (R e1071). TCRdb ran its own pipeline on the public reads, namely fastp trimming at Q25 and MiXCR clone calling, and kept in-frame beta chains. Every entry covers one CDR3 protein and lists the most common genes and DNA from its rows. Clone size and V and J calls follow TCRdb, not the original study. The table for this sample lists about 580,000 distinct CDR3 sequences; approximately 13% of them were counted only once. The top ten constitute roughly 6.2% of the sample.

Recombination connected TRBV11-3 to TRBJ2-3; TRBD2 is possibly the D segment (6 matching bases). What was sequenced was blood. This TCR came from a woman under 40 with Graves' hyperthyroidism that later progressed to Graves' ophthalmopathy. The CDR3 in this case is CASSFSFSREEYF. The bases are TGTGCCAGCAGCTTCTCCTTCAGCAGGGAGGAGTATTTT. Here the CDR3 is joined to the reference TRBV11-3 and TRBJ2-3 genes, and the full variable domain is: EAGVVQSPRYKIIEKKQPVAFWCNPISGHNTLYWYLQNLGQGPELLIRYENEEAVDDSQLPKDRFSAERLKGVDSTLKIQPAELGDSAVYLCASSFSFSREEYFGPGTRLTVL.